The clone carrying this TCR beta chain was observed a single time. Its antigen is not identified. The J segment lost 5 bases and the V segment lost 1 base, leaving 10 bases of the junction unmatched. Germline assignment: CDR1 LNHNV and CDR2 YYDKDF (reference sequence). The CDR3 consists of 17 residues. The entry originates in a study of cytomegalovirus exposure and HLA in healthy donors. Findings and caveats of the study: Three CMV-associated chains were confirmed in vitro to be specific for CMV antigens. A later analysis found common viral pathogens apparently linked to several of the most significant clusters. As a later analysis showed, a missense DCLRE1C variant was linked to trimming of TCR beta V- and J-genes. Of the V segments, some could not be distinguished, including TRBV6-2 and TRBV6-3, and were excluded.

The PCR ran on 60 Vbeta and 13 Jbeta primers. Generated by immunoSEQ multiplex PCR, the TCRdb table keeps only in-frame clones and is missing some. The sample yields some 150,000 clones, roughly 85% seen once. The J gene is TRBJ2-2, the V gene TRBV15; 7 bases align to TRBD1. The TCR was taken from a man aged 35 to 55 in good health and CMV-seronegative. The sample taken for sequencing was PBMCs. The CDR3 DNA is TGTGCCACCAGCAGAGCAAGGAAGGGGGCCAGGACCGGGGAGCTGTTTTTT. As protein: CATSRARKGARTGELFF.